This TCR beta chain appears in the sequencing data of a study of immune cell composition in non-small cell lung cancer. Study overall: Most cases were lung adenocarcinoma or squamous cell carcinoma. The study's findings and limits: About four fifths of squamous and 30% to 40% of adenocarcinoma cases had tumour-associated clones >0.5%. In adenocarcinoma, maximal tumour-associated clone frequency tracked TIL tumour reactivity.

In germline, CDR1 is MNHNY, CDR2 SVGAGI (reference sequence). The CDR3 has 13 amino acids. The V gene end was trimmed by 5 bases and the J gene end by 5 bases; junction bases not matched to a gene: 6. Normal lung was taken at the farthest possible site, at least 3 cm from tumour. DNA was extracted from unsorted cell suspensions stored frozen. The data were produced by immunoSEQ multiplex PCR, yet TCRdb's version contains in-frame clones alone and is incomplete. The sample consists of about 3,400 clones, 65% to 85% of them appearing once. A word on this clone: What it recognizes is unknown.

The TCR was taken from a human donor with non-small cell lung cancer. V usage is TRBV6-6 and J usage is TRBJ2-7; 7 bases match TRBD1. The sequencing input was non-adjacent lung tissue. The CDR3 is CASSPGQVHEQYF. In DNA, the CDR3 is TGTGCCAGCAGTCCAGGACAGGTACACGAGCAGTACTTC.